The 5 T cell receptor beta chains below all came from one sample that was sequenced in a study of blood T cell repertoires in COVID-19. The table came from immunoSEQ multiplex PCR; TCRdb's copy has only in-frame clones and leaves some out. The data hold some 190,000 clones, with more than 75% observed a single time. Sequenced input: PBMCs or T cells enriched from blood (not recorded which). The receptors originated from a young man with acute COVID-19.

In this sample, this clone turned up once. The V call is TRBV11-2, the J call TRBJ2-1; 11 bases are shared with TRBD1. The germline gives CDR1 SGHAT, CDR2 FQNNGV. After removal of 5 bases from V and 7 bases from J, the junction contained 7 bases not matched to a gene. The CDR3 is made up of 15 amino acids. The CDR3 here is CASSLSGQGVNEQFF. The CDR3 DNA reads as TGTGCCAGCAGCCTCTCGGGACAGGGGGTTAATGAGCAGTTCTTC.

The chain uses TRBV4-2 and TRBJ2-5; 10 nucleotides line up with TRBD2. CDR3 length: 17 amino acids. Germline CDR1 is LGHNA and CDR2 is YNFKEQ. The V segment lost 3 bases and the J segment 0 bases; nucleotides outside the gene matches: 7. CDR3 nucleotide sequence: TGTGCCAGCAGCCAGGGCCGGACTAGCGGAAACCAAGAGACCCAGTACTTC. Its protein is CASSQGRTSGNQETQYF.

V is TRBV28 and J is TRBJ1-5; 8 bases agree with TRBD1. The CDR3 has 14 residues. CDR1 is MDHEN, CDR2 SYDVKM, per germline. With V trimmed by 1 base and J by 8 bases, 4 bases remained unmatched. The CDR3: CASSLLAGGKPQHF. The CDR3 region has the DNA TGTGCCAGCAGTTTATTAGCAGGGGGCAAGCCCCAGCATTTT.

This clone was seen only a few times. The chain carries TRBV27 and TRBJ2-3; 8 bases fit TRBD1. CDR1 and CDR2 (germline): MNHEY, SMNVEV (reference sequence). Losses at the gene ends were 4 bases for V and 4 bases for J; bases not matched to a gene: 4. CDR3 length: 14 amino acids. CDR3 in amino acids: CASSSRGRPDTQYF. The CDR3 nucleotides are TGTGCCAGCAGTTCCAGGGGGCGGCCAGATACGCAGTATTTT.

The J gene is TRBJ2-1, the V gene TRBV7-9, with 8 nucleotides matching TRBD2. Trimming cost V 3 bases and J 5 bases; bases outside gene matches: 6. Germline V CDR1 and CDR2: SEHNR, FQNEAQ (reference sequence). The CDR3 sequence is 15 residues long. CDR3 loop: CASSFQRELDNEQFF. CDR3 nucleotides: TGTGCCAGCAGCTTCCAGCGGGAGTTAGACAATGAGCAGTTCTTC.